These 27 T cell receptor beta chains came from one sample sequenced in a study of OX40 agonist ivuxolimab in advanced cancers. Repertoires were generated with immunoSEQ multiplex PCR, while TCRdb's copy carries only in-frame clones and drops some. Among 60,000 to 80,000 clones listed, 65% to 90% were seen once. The sample in question was CD4+ or CD8+ T cells sorted from blood, obtained in a trial of the OX40 agonist ivuxolimab. These TCRs come from an adult with an advanced solid tumor such as melanoma, head and neck, liver or kidney cancer.

This clone is labeled as medium-sized (0.01 to 0.1%). V usage is TRBV5-1 and J usage is TRBJ1-2, with a tentative D call TRBD1 (5 bases). The germline gives CDR1 SGHRS, CDR2 YFSETQ. The length of the CDR3 is 15 residues. V gave up 0 bases and J gave up 4 bases, with 13 bases separating them. CDR3 sequence reads: CASSLGDGSVYGYTF. Written as DNA, the CDR3 is TGCGCCAGCAGCTTGGGGGACGGCAGCGTCTATGGCTACACCTTC.

The chain has TRBV19 and TRBJ1-1, with unresolved D. V lost 9 bases, J lost 0 bases, and 14 bases lay in between. CDR3 length equals 14 residues. CDR1 and CDR2 (germline): LNHDA, SQIVND (reference sequence). In DNA, the CDR3 is TGTGCCAGCCAGTTCATAGGGTTGAACACTGAAGCTTTCTTT. Protein: CASQFIGLNTEAFF.

V usage is TRBV19 and J usage is TRBJ2-1, with a weak D call TRBD2 (5 bases). CDR1 and CDR2 (germline): LNHDA, SQIVND (reference sequence). Trimming removed 1 base at V and 3 bases at J, with 10 bases between. This CDR3 contains 15 residues. The CDR3 nucleotides read TGTGCCAGTAGTATAGCGGCCCGGGACTACAATGAGCAGTTCTTC. Its protein product is CASSIAARDYNEQFF.

This clone is a singleton in its sample. The chain carries TRBV28 and TRBJ2-3, with D perhaps being TRBD1 or TRBD2 (5 bases each). V was trimmed by 6 bases and J by 7 bases, leaving 20 bases between them. The CDR3 loop spans 15 amino acids. Germline CDR1 and CDR2: MDHEN and SYDVKM. CDR3: CASRKPGPIDNTQYF. The DNA for the CDR3 is TGTGCCAGCAGGAAACCGGGACCCATCGATAATACGCAGTATTTT.

The CDR3 here is CASSLAIQGDQETQYF. The CDR3 region has the DNA TGCGCCAGCAGCTTGGCAATACAGGGGGACCAAGAGACCCAGTACTTC. This chain uses TRBV5-1 with TRBJ2-5; 8 bases align to TRBD1. J was trimmed by 0 bases and V by 0 bases; bases with no gene match: 4. CDR3 length equals 16 residues. The germline V gene encodes CDR1 SGHRS and CDR2 YFSETQ.

This clone was counted a single time. The chain has TRBV2 and TRBJ1-1, with D maybe TRBD1 (6 bases). CDR1 is SNHLY and CDR2 is FYNNEI in the germline V gene. The CDR3 is 16 residues long. The ends were cut back, 0 bases at V and 4 bases at J, with 15 bases in the middle. Written as DNA, the CDR3 is TGTGCCAGCAGTGAAGCTCGGGGCGTGGGGGCCACTGAAGCTTTCTTT. It specifies CASSEARGVGATEAFF. The full variable domain, in which reference TRBV2 and TRBJ1-1 provide the parts outside the CDR3, is EPEVTQTPSHQVTQMGQEVILRCVPISNHLYFYWYRQILGQKVEFLVSFYNNEISEKSEIFDDQFSVERPDGSNFTLKIRSTKLEDSAMYFCASSEARGVGATEAFFGQGTRLTVV.

The rearrangement links TRBV27 to TRBJ1-5; TRBD1 matches at 11 bases. V trimming: 5 bases; J trimming: 5 bases; junction bases outside the gene matches: 14. This CDR3 contains 18 residues. In germline, CDR1 is MNHEY, CDR2 SMNVEV (reference sequence). CDR3 sequence (DNA): TGTGCCAGCAGTCGTAAAATACCCCGGGGACAGGGGGATCAGCCCCAGCATTTT. It translates to CASSRKIPRGQGDQPQHF.

V and J are TRBV25-1 and TRBJ2-7; the D gene is possibly TRBD2 (5 bases). CDR1 MGHDK and CDR2 SYGVNS come from the germline V gene. The CDR3 contains 13 residues. V was cut by 1 base and J by 2 bases, with 6 bases left in between. The CDR3 DNA sequence: TGTGCCAGCAGTGAATGGGGAGCCTACGAGCAGTACTTC. This codes for CASSEWGAYEQYF.

The gene calls are TRBV6-4 and TRBJ2-1, with 7 positions matching TRBD2. Trimming removed 4 bases from V and 6 bases from J; junction bases left unmatched: 6. Looked up from germline, CDR1 is MRHNA and CDR2 is SNTAGT. The CDR3 runs to 14 residues. The CDR3 bases are TGTGCCAGCAGTGGGGACTATTCAGGCAATGAGCAGTTCTTC. The encoded protein is CASSGDYSGNEQFF.

The rearrangement uses TRBV9 and TRBJ2-1, with a tentative D call TRBD2 (7 bases). The CDR3 contains 14 residues. The V end was cut by 0 bases, the J end by 9 bases, with 13 bases between. CDR1 is SGDLS and CDR2 is YYNGEE in the germline V gene. CDR3 bases: TGTGCCAGCAGCGTAGTAGGGAGGGGGTCTGAGCAGTTCTTC. It translates to CASSVVGRGSEQFF.

The V and J genes are TRBV5-1 and TRBJ2-7; 8 nucleotides line up with TRBD1. CDR1 and CDR2 (germline): SGHRS, YFSETQ. There are 15 residues in the CDR3. V was pared by 4 bases and J by 0 bases, with 6 bases of the junction left unmatched. The CDR3 protein is CASSEGQAYSYEQYF. The DNA of the CDR3 is TGCGCCAGCAGCGAGGGACAGGCCTACTCCTACGAGCAGTACTTC.

The genes are TRBV19 and TRBJ2-5; 7 bases line up with TRBD2. The CDR3 extends over 13 amino acids. Germline values: CDR1 LNHDA, CDR2 SQIVND (reference sequence). V gave up 5 bases and J gave up 7 bases; unmatched junction bases: 7. The CDR3, as DNA: TGTGCCAGTAGTGTCTCCAAGCGGGGGACCCAGTACTTC. It specifies CASSVSKRGTQYF. Combining the CDR3 with reference TRBV19 and TRBJ2-5 gives the whole variable domain DGGITQSPKYLFRKEGQNVTLSCEQNLNHDAMYWYRQDPGQGLRLIYYSQIVNDFQKGDIAEGYSVSREKKESFPLTVTSAQKNPTAFYLCASSVSKRGTQYFGPGTRLLVL.

The chain is built from TRBV4-2 and TRBJ2-2; tentatively, D is TRBD2 (5 bases). CDR1 and CDR2 from the germline V gene are LGHNA and YNFKEQ. V lost 0 bases and J 1 base, leaving 12 bases between the germline ends. The CDR3 length is 17 residues. In DNA, the CDR3 is TGTGCCAGCAGCCAAGATTTAGGAGCGGAGAACACCGGGGAGCTGTTTTTT. Residues: CASSQDLGAENTGELFF.

This clone came up a few times. V usage is TRBV7-9 and J usage is TRBJ2-6; D perhaps matches TRBD2 (5 bases). Germline CDR1 SEHNR, CDR2 FQNEAQ (reference sequence). The CDR3 spans 17 residues. With 2 bases removed from V and 0 bases from J, the gap between germline ends came to 11 bases. The CDR3 DNA reads TGTGCCAGCAGCTTACCTGGAGGTTTCTCTGGGGCCAACGTCCTGACTTTC. It codes for CASSLPGGFSGANVLTF.

V and J are TRBV7-8 and TRBJ1-3, with D hard to call. Looked up from germline, CDR1 is SGHVS and CDR2 is FQNEAQ. Between the trimmed V and J ends, which lost 0 bases and 6 bases, there was a span of 9 bases. CDR3 size: 14 residues. In nucleotides, the CDR3 is TGTGCCAGCAGCTTAGCCAGCGGTACAAACACCATATATTTT. Its protein product is CASSLASGTNTIYF. The full variable domain, its missing parts supplied by reference TRBV7-8 and TRBJ1-3, is GAGVSQSPRYKVAKRGQDVALRCDPISGHVSLFWYQQALGQGPEFLTYFQNEAQLDKSGLPSDRFFAERPEGSVSTLKIQRTQQEDSAVYLCASSLASGTNTIYFGEGSWLTVV.

The rearrangement uses TRBV5-6 and TRBJ2-7; the D call may be TRBD1 or TRBD2 (5 bases each). Germline CDR1 is SGHDT and CDR2 is YYEEEE. The CDR3 runs 13 residues. V lost 3 bases and J lost 2, with 9 bases in between. Written as DNA, the CDR3 is TGTGCCAGCAGCTCGGGACGGACCTACGAGCAGTACTTC. Amino acids: CASSSGRTYEQYF.

V usage is TRBV9 and J usage is TRBJ2-7; tentatively, D is TRBD2 (5 bases). V shed 0 bases and J shed 0 bases, with 10 bases lying between them. Germline V CDR1 and CDR2: SGDLS, YYNGEE. The CDR3 totals 15 residues. DNA for the CDR3: TGTGCCAGCAGCGTAGCGGGAACGTCCTCCTACGAGCAGTACTTC. The encoded protein is CASSVAGTSSYEQYF. Looking up the rest from reference TRBV9 and TRBJ2-7 gives the full variable domain: DSGVTQTPKHLITATGQRVTLRCSPRSGDLSVYWYQQSLDQGLQFLIQYYNGEERAKGNILERFSAQQFPDLHSELNLSSLELGDSALYFCASSVAGTSSYEQYFGPGTRLTVT.

The CDR3 bases are TGTGCCAGCAGCCGGTCCCTAAAAAACACCGGGGAGCTGTTTTTT. Amino acids: CASSRSLKNTGELFF. V gene TRBV6-5 combines with J gene TRBJ2-2; the D is unclear. V gave up 6 bases and J gave up 2 bases, with 13 bases separating them. Germline CDR1 and CDR2: MNHEY and SVGAGI. The CDR3 covers 15 residues.

CDR3 loop: CSGEYQETQYF. Written as DNA, the CDR3 is TGCAGTGGGGAATACCAAGAGACCCAGTACTTC. This chain links TRBV20-1 with TRBJ2-5; no definite D call. Germline values: CDR1 DFQATT, CDR2 SNEGSKA (reference sequence). With 7 bases removed from V and 0 bases from J, the gap between germline ends came to 6 bases. The CDR3 runs to 11 residues.

This rearrangement joins TRBV18 to TRBJ2-7, with 8 bases aligning to TRBD2. This CDR3 has 15 amino acids. Germline assignment: CDR1 KGHSH and CDR2 LQKENI. V was clipped by 3 bases and J by 2 bases; unmatched bases: 6. In DNA form, the CDR3 reads TGTGCCAGCTCACCCGCAGCGGGAGAAGCCTACGAGCAGTACTTC. Translated, it gives CASSPAAGEAYEQYF.

In its sample, this clone was seen a few times. The gene calls are TRBV7-8 and TRBJ1-2; 7 nucleotides align to TRBD1. The CDR3 sequence is 15 residues long. Trimming at V came to 6 bases and at J to 4 bases, leaving 11 bases not matched to a gene. Germline V CDR1 and CDR2: SGHVS, FQNEAQ. The CDR3 nucleotides read TGTGCCAGCAGTTCATCCGGGACAGTAGCCTATGGCTACACCTTC. As protein: CASSSSGTVAYGYTF. Combining the CDR3 with reference TRBV7-8 and TRBJ1-2 gives the whole variable domain GAGVSQSPRYKVAKRGQDVALRCDPISGHVSLFWYQQALGQGPEFLTYFQNEAQLDKSGLPSDRFFAERPEGSVSTLKIQRTQQEDSAVYLCASSSSGTVAYGYTFGSGTRLTVV.

This sequence joins TRBV5-3 and TRBJ2-3; D uncertain. TRBV5-3 has ORF status, its function being uncertain. The V and J ends lost 2 bases and 0 bases respectively, with 19 bases between them. This CDR3 is 18 amino acids long. CDR3 loop: CARSFSAPENASTDTQYF. CDR3 in DNA: TGTGCCAGAAGCTTCTCTGCCCCGGAAAACGCGAGCACAGATACGCAGTATTTT.

The chain links TRBV7-2 to TRBJ1-1, with TRBD1 identical over 9 bases. V trimming: 5 bases; J trimming: 4 bases; junction bases outside the gene matches: 8. From germline, CDR1 is SGHTA and CDR2 FQGNSA. The CDR3 contains 15 residues. CDR3 in DNA: TGTGCCAGCAGCCAGGGGGGGGACAGGGTCACTGAAGCTTTCTTT. Protein sequence: CASSQGGDRVTEAFF.

The chain links TRBV2 to TRBJ1-1, with a possible D match to TRBD1 (6 bases). Germline CDR1 and CDR2: SNHLY and FYNNEI. This CDR3 region has 14 residues. The V end was cut by 1 base, the J end by 5 bases, with 11 bases between. Written as DNA, the CDR3 is TGTGCCAGCAGTGAAGATCGGGGGGCAACTGAAGCTTTCTTT. Residues: CASSEDRGATEAFF.

V usage is TRBV28 and J usage is TRBJ2-1, with no clear D. CDR3 length equals 13 residues. Germline CDR1 MDHEN, CDR2 SYDVKM. Trimming pared 8 bases from V and 5 bases from J, leaving 13 bases between. This CDR3 reads CASGESSHNEQFF. CDR3 coding DNA: TGTGCCAGCGGTGAAAGTTCTCACAATGAGCAGTTCTTC.

CDR3 in DNA: TGCGCCAGCAGCTTGGGGCCGTCTAGCGGGAGCTACGAGCAGTACTTC. Translating gives CASSLGPSSGSYEQYF. The rearrangement joins TRBV5-1 to TRBJ2-7; TRBD2 aligns across 10 bases. Germline CDR1 and CDR2: SGHRS and YFSETQ. The CDR3 loop spans 16 amino acids. V shed 0 bases and J 3 bases; nucleotides not matched to a gene: 6.

The V call is TRBV6-5, the J call TRBJ2-1; D is unresolved. V was cut by 5 bases and J by 4 bases, with 9 bases left in between. CDR1 is MNHEY and CDR2 is SVGAGI in the germline V gene. This CDR3 is 13 amino acids long. CDR3: CASSAPSYNEQFF. In DNA form, the CDR3 reads TGTGCCAGCAGTGCTCCTTCTTACAATGAGCAGTTCTTC.